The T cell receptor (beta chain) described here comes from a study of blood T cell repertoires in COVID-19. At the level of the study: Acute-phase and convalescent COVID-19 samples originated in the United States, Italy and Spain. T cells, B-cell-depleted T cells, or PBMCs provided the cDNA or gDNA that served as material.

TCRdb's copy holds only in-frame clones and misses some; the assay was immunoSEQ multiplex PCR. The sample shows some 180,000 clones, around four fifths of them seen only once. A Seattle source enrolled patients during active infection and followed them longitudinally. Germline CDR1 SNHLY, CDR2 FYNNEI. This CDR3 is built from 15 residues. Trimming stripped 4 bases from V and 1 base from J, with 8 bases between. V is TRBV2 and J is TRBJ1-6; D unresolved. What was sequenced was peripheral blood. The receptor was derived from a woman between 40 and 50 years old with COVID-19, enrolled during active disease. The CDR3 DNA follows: TGTGCCAGCAGTGCCTACAGTTCCTATAATTCACCCCTCCACTTT. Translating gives CASSAYSSYNSPLHF.